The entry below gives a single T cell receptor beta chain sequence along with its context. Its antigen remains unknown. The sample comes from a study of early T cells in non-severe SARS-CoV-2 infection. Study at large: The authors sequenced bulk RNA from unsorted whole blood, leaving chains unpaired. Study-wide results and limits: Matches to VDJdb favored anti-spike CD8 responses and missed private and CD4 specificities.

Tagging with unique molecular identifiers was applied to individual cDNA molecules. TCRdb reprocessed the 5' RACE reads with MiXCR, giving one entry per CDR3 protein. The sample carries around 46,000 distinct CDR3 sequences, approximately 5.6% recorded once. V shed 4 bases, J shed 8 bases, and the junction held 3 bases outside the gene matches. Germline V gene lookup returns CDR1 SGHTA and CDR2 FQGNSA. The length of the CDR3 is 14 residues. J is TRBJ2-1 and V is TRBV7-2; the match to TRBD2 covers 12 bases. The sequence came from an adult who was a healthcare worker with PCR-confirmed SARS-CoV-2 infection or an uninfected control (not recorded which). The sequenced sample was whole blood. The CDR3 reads CASSSRLAGDEQFF. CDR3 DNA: TGTGCCAGCAGCTCCAGACTAGCGGGGGATGAGCAGTTCTTC.